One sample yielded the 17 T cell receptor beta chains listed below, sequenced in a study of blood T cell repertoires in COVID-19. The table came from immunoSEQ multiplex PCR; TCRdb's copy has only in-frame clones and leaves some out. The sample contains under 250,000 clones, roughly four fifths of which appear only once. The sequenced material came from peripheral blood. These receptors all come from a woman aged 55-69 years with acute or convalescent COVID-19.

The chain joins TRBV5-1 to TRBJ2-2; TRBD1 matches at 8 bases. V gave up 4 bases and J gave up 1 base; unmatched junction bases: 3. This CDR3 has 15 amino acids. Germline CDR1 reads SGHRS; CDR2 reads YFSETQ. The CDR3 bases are TGCGCCAGCAGCACAGGGACAGGGAACACCGGGGAGCTGTTTTTT. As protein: CASSTGTGNTGELFF.

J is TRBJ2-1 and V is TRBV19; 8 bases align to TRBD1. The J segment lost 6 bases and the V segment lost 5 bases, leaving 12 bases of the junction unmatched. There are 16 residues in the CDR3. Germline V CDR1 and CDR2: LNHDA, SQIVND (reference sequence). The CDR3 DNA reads TGTGCCAGTAGTCCAGACTCGCGACAGGGGATCAATGAGCAGTTCTTC. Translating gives CASSPDSRQGINEQFF. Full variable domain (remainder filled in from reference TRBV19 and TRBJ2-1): DGGITQSPKYLFRKEGQNVTLSCEQNLNHDAMYWYRQDPGQGLRLIYYSQIVNDFQKGDIAEGYSVSREKKESFPLTVTSAQKNPTAFYLCASSPDSRQGINEQFFGPGTRLTVL.

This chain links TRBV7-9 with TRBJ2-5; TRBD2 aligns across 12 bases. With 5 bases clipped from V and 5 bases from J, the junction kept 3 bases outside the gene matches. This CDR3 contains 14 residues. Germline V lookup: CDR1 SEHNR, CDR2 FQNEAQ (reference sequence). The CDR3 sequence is CASSPGTSGETQYF. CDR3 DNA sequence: TGTGCCAGCAGCCCCGGGACTAGCGGGGAGACCCAGTACTTC.

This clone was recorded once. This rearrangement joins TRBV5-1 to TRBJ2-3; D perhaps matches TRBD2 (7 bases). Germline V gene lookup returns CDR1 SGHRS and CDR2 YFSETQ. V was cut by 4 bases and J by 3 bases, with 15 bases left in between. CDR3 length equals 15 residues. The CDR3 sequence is CASSPGGSITDTQYF. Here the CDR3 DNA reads TGCGCCAGCAGCCCGGGGGGCAGTATAACAGATACGCAGTATTTT.

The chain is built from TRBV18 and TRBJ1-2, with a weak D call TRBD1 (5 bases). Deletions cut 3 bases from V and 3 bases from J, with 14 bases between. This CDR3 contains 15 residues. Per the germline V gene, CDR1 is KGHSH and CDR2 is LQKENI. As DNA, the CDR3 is TGTGCCAGCTCACCGAGACAGAACAGTCACTATGGCTACACCTTC. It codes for CASSPRQNSHYGYTF.

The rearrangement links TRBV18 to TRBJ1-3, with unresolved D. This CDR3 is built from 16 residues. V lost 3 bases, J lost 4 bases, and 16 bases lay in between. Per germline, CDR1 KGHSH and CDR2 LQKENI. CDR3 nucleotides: TGTGCCAGCTCACCTCGTCCGGGGAGTGAAGGAAACACCATATATTTT. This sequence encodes CASSPRPGSEGNTIYF.

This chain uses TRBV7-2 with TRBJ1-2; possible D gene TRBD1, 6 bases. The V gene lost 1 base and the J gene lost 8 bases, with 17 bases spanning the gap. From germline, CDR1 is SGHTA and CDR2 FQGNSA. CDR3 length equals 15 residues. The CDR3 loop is CASSLGREGVRGYTF. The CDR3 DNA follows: TGTGCCAGCAGCTTAGGTAGAGAGGGGGTTAGAGGCTACACCTTC.

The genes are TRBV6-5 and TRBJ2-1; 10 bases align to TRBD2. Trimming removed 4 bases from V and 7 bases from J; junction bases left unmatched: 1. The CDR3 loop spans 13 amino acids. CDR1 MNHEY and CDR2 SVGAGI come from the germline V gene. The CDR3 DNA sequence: TGTGCCAGCAGTTTGGGACTAGCGAATGAGCAGTTCTTC. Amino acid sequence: CASSLGLANEQFF.

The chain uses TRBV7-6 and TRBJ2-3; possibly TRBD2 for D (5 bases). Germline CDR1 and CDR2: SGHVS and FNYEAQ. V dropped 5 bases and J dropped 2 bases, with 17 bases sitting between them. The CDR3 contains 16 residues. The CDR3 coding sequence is TGTGCCAGCAGCCTCCCTAGCAGGAAATTCACAGATACGCAGTATTTT. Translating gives CASSLPSRKFTDTQYF.

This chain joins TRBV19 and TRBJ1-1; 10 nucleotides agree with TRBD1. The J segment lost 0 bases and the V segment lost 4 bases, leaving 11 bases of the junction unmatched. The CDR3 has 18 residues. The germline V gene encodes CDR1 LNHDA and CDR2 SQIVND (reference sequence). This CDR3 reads CASSKETGGGVMNTEAFF. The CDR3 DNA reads TGTGCCAGTAGTAAGGAGACAGGGGGCGGCGTAATGAACACTGAAGCTTTCTTT.

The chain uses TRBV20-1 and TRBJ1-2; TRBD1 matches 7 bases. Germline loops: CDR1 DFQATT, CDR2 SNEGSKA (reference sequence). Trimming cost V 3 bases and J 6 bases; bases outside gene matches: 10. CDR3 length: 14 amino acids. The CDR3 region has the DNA TGCAGTGCTAGTGACCGCGCAGGGGGAGATGGCTACACCTTC. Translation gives CSASDRAGGDGYTF.

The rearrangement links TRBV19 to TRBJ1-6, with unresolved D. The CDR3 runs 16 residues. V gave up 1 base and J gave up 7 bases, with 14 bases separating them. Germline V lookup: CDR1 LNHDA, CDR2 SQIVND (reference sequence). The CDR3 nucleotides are TGTGCCAGTAGTATAGCTAACAGCCGAACCAATTCACCCCTCCACTTT. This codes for CASSIANSRTNSPLHF.

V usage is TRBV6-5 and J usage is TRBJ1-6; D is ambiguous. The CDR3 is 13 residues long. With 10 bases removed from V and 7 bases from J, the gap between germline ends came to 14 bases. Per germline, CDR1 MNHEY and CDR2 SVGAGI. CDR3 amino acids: CATQRGANSPLHF. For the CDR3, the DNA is TGTGCCACTCAACGGGGTGCCAATTCACCCCTCCACTTT.

The CDR3 DNA reads as TGTGCCAGTAGTATAACCGGCGGGACGAGTGGCTACACCTTC. Amino acids: CASSITGGTSGYTF. The chain employs TRBV19 and TRBJ1-2, with a weak D call TRBD1 (5 bases). Trimming left V 2 bases short and J 7 bases short, with 14 bases between. Per the germline V gene, CDR1 is LNHDA and CDR2 is SQIVND (reference sequence). The CDR3 covers 14 residues.

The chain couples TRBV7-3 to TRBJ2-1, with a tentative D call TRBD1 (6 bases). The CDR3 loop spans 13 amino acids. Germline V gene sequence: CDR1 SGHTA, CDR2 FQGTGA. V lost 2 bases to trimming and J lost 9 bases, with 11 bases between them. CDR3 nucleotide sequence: TGTGCCAGCAGCTTATTGGGGGCCGGTGAGCAGTTCTTC. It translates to CASSLLGAGEQFF.

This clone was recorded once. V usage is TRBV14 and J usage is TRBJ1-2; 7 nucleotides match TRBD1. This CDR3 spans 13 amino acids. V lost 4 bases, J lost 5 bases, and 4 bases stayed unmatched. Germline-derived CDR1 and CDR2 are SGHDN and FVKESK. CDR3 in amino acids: CASSPTGIYGYTF. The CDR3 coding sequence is TGTGCCAGCAGCCCGACAGGGATATATGGCTACACCTTC.

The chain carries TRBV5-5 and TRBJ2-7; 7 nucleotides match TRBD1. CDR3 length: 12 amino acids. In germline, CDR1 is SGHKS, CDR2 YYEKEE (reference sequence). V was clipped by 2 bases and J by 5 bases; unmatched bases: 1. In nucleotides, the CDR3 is TGTGCCAGCAGCTTTCAGGGGGACGAGCAGTACTTC. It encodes CASSFQGDEQYF.